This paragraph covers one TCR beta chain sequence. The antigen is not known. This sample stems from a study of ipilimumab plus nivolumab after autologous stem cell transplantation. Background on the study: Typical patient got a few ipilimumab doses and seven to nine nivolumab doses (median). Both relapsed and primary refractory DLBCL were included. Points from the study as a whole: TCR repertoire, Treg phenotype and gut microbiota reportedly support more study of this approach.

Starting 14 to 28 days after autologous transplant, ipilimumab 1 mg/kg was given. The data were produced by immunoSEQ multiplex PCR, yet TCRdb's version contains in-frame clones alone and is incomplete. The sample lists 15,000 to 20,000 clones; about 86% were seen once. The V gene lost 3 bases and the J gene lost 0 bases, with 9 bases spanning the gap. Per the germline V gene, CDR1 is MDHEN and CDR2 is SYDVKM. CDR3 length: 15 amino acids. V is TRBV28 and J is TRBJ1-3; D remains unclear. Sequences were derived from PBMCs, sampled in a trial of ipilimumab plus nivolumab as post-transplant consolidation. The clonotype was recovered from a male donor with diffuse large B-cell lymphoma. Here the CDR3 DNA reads TGTGCCAGCAGTTTTTGGGGAACCTCTGGAAACACCATATATTTT. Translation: CASSFWGTSGNTIYF.